The clone carrying this TCR beta chain was observed a few times. The antigen remains undetermined. Germline loops: CDR1 SGHTA, CDR2 FQGNSA. V shed 3 bases, J shed 1 base, and the junction held 5 bases outside the gene matches. The CDR3 has 18 residues. These data belong to a study of blood T cells in healthy people across ages. Roughly 10 milliliters of peripheral blood were drawn from each donor. Points from the study as a whole: Per million T cells, TCR beta diversity dropped about linearly as age rose. Changes in expanded clonotypes were possibly confounded, as the CMV status of donors was unknown.

Together with a sample-barcoded 5' primer, a J-beta primer mix was included in a second PCR lasting about 7 to 12 cycles. MiXCR was run by TCRdb on the 5' RACE reads, yielding one entry per CDR3 protein. Altogether about 540,000 distinct CDR3 sequences are present, 24% being singletons, with the ten largest covering roughly 9.4%. A further study also used this sample, focusing on T cells of mothers and their children.

Input material: blood. The chain couples TRBV7-2 to TRBJ2-4, with TRBD2 identical over 14 bases. The TCR originated in a boy aged 5-17 years in good health. The CDR3 coding sequence is TGTGCCAGCAGCTTGGGACTAGCGGGAGTGGGGGCCAAAAACATTCAGTACTTC. Protein: CASSLGLAGVGAKNIQYF.